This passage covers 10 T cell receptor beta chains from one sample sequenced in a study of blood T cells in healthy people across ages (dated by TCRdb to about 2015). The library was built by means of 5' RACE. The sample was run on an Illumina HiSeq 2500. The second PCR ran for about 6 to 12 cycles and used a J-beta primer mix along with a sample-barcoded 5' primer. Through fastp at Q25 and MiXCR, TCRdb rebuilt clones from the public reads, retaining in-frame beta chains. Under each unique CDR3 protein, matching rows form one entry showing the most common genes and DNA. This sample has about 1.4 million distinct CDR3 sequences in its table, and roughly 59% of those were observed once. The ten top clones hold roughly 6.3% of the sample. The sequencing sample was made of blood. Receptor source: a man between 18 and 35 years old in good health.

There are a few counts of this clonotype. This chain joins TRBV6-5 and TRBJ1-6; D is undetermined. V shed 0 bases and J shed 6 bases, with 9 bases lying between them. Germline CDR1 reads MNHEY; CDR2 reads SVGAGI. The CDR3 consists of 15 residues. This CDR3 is CASSYSGRINSPLHF. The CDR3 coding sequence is TGTGCCAGCAGTTACTCGGGCAGAATTAATTCACCCCTCCACTTT.

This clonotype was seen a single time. In nucleotides, the CDR3 is TGCGCCACCGGGACAGGGGTATCACCCCTCCACTTT. It yields the protein CATGTGVSPLHF. The V and J genes are TRBV10-1 and TRBJ1-6, with TRBD1 identical over 10 bases. V dropped 10 bases and J dropped 10; count of bases not matched to a gene: 4. Germline V gene lookup returns CDR1 WNHNN and CDR2 SYGVQD (reference sequence). This CDR3 is built from 12 residues.

CDR3 coding DNA: TGTGCCAGTAGTAAGGCCGGTAGCACAGATACGCAGTATTTT. Protein product: CASSKAGSTDTQYF. This chain uses TRBV19 with TRBJ2-3; no firm D call. The CDR3 is made up of 14 amino acids. Germline values: CDR1 LNHDA, CDR2 SQIVND (reference sequence). Trimming pared 4 bases from V and 0 bases from J, leaving 8 bases between.

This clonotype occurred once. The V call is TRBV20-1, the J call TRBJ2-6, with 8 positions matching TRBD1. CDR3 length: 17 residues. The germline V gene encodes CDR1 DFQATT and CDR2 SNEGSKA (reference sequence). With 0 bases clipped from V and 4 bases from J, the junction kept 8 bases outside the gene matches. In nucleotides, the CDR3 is TGCAGTGCTAGAGATCGGGGTGGGACAGGAGGGGCCAACGTCCTGACTTTC. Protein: CSARDRGGTGGANVLTF.

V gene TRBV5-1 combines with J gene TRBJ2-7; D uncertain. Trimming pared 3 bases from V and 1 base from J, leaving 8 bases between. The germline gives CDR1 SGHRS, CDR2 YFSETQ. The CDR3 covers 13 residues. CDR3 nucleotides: TGCGCCAGCAGCTCCCTTAAATCCTACGAGCAGTACTTC. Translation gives CASSSLKSYEQYF. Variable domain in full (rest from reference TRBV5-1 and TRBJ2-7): KAGVTQTPRYLIKTRGQQVTLSCSPISGHRSVSWYQQTPGQGLQFLFEYFSETQRNKGNFPGRFSGRQFSNSRSEMNVSTLELGDSALYLCASSSLKSYEQYFGPGTRLTVT.

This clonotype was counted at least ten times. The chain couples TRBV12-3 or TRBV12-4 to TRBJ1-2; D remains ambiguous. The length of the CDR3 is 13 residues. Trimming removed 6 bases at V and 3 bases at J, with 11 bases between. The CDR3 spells CASSPDGYYGYTF. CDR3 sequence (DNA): TGTGCCAGCAGCCCTGACGGCTACTATGGCTACACCTTC.

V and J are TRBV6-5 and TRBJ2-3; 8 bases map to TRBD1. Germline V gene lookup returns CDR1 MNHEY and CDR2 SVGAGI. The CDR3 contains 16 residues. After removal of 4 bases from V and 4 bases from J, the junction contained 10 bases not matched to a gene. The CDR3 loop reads CASSSPGQGGADTQYF. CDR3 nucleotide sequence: TGTGCCAGCAGTTCCCCTGGACAGGGTGGCGCAGATACGCAGTATTTT.

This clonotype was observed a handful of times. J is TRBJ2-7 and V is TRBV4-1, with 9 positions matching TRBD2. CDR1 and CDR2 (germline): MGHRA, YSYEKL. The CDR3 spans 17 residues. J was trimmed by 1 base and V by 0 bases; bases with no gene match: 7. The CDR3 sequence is CASSQEPPGLASYEQYF. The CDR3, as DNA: TGCGCCAGCAGCCAAGAGCCCCCGGGACTAGCTTCCTACGAGCAGTACTTC.

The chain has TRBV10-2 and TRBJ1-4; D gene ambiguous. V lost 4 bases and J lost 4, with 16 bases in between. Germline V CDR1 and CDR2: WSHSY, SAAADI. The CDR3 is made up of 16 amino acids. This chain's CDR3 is CASSATDTSINEKLFF. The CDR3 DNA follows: TGCGCCAGCAGTGCGACCGACACCTCAATTAATGAAAAACTGTTTTTT.

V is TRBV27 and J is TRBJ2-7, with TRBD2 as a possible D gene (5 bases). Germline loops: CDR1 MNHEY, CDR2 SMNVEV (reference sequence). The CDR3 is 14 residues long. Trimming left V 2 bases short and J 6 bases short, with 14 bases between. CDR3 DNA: TGTGCCAGCAGTTTAGGAGGCTCGGGAAGCGAGCAGTACTTC. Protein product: CASSLGGSGSEQYF.